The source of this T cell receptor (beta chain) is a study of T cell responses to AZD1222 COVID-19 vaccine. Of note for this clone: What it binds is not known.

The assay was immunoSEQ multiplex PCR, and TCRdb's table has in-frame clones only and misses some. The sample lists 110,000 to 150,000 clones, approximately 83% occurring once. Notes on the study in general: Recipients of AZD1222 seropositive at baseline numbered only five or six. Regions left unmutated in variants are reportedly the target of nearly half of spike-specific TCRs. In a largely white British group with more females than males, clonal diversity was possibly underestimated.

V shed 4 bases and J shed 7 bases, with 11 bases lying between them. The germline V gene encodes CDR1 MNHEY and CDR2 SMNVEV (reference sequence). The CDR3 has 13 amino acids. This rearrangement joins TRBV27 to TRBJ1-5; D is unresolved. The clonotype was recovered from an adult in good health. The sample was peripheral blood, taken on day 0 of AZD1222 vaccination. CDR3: CASSSGSHQPQHF. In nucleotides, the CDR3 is TGTGCCAGCAGTTCCGGGTCTCACCAGCCCCAGCATTTT.